These 21 T cell receptor beta chains were all obtained from the same sample, sequenced in a study of blood T cell repertoires in COVID-19. Generated by immunoSEQ multiplex PCR, the TCRdb table keeps only in-frame clones and is missing some. This repertoire shows about 210,000 clones, 65% to 90% found once; its top ten account for more than 4%. The source material was PBMCs or T cells enriched from blood (not recorded which). These receptors came from a woman in her twenties or thirties who had been exposed to COVID-19.

CDR3 amino acids: CASSQVASGEGTYEQYF. The CDR3 DNA reads TGTGCCAGCAGCCAAGTGGCTAGCGGGGAGGGCACCTACGAGCAGTACTTC. V gene TRBV3-1 (or the pseudogene TRBV3-2) combines with J gene TRBJ2-7; TRBD2 matches 9 bases. Germline assignment: CDR1 LGHDT and CDR2 YNNKEL (reference sequence). The V and J ends lost 1 base and 2 bases, in that order; junction bases with no gene match: 9. The CDR3 sequence is 17 residues long.

The chain carries TRBV4-2 and TRBJ1-2, with D perhaps TRBD1 (6 bases). CDR1 is LGHNA, CDR2 YNFKEQ, per germline. This CDR3 has 15 residues. Trimming left V 4 bases short and J 0 bases short, with 12 bases between. The CDR3 region has the DNA TGTGCCAGCAGCCGGGAGAGGGACACTAACTATGGCTACACCTTC. Amino acids: CASSRERDTNYGYTF.

As for this clone: This CDR3 is also generated by other DNA sequences in the sample. This rearrangement joins TRBV5-1 to TRBJ1-1, with D unclear. Trimming removed 0 bases at V and 1 base at J, with 4 bases between. Germline V gene lookup returns CDR1 SGHRS and CDR2 YFSETQ. The CDR3 loop spans 13 amino acids. This CDR3 is CASSLAGNTEAFF. The CDR3 DNA reads as TGCGCCAGCAGCTTGGCAGGGAACACTGAAGCTTTCTTT. Full variable domain (outside the CDR3, taken from reference TRBV5-1 and TRBJ1-1): KAGVTQTPRYLIKTRGQQVTLSCSPISGHRSVSWYQQTPGQGLQFLFEYFSETQRNKGNFPGRFSGRQFSNSRSEMNVSTLELGDSALYLCASSLAGNTEAFFGQGTRLTVV.

The CDR3 loop is CASSPLGGVPLGEQFF. The CDR3 nucleotides read TGTGCCAGCAGCCCACTCGGCGGGGTACCCTTAGGTGAGCAGTTCTTC. This sequence joins TRBV3-1 (or the pseudogene TRBV3-2) and TRBJ2-1; perhaps TRBD2 as D (6 bases). Germline values: CDR1 LGHDT, CDR2 YNNKEL (reference sequence). Trimming took off 4 bases at V and 9 bases at J, with 22 bases between the two ends. The CDR3 spans 16 residues.

The table lists this clone with a few counts. The chain employs TRBV6-5 and TRBJ1-1, with 7 bases fitting TRBD1. Trimming cost V 5 bases and J 11 bases; bases outside gene matches: 11. This CDR3 is built from 13 residues. Germline values: CDR1 MNHEY, CDR2 SVGAGI. As DNA, the CDR3 is TGTGCCAGCAGTAGAAACACAGGGGTGGGCGCTTTCTTT. Protein sequence: CASSRNTGVGAFF.

This rearrangement joins TRBV11-2 to TRBJ2-1; D perhaps matches TRBD2 (5 bases). Trimming stripped 5 bases from V and 0 bases from J, with 8 bases between. Germline lookup yields CDR1 SGHAT and CDR2 FQNNGV. The CDR3 is 14 amino acids. The CDR3 here is CASSPEASYNEQFF. DNA for the CDR3: TGTGCCAGCAGCCCGGAGGCCTCCTACAATGAGCAGTTCTTC. The full variable domain, rest sourced from reference TRBV11-2 and TRBJ2-1, is EAGVAQSPRYKIIEKRQSVAFWCNPISGHATLYWYQQILGQGPKLLIQFQNNGVVDDSQLPKDRFSAERLKGVDSTLKIQPAKLEDSAVYLCASSPEASYNEQFFGPGTRLTVL.

The chain carries TRBV5-1 and TRBJ1-5, with D possibly being TRBD1 (6 bases). Trimming shortened V by 3 bases and J by 1 base, and 11 bases separated the two germline ends. Germline V lookup: CDR1 SGHRS, CDR2 YFSETQ. CDR3 length equals 15 residues. In nucleotides, the CDR3 is TGCGCCAGCAGCTCCGCAGGGGAGAGCAATCAGCCCCAGCATTTT. It translates to CASSSAGESNQPQHF.

The chain uses TRBV6-5 and TRBJ1-2; D call uncertain. Trimming took 0 bases from V and 0 from J, leaving 8 bases between them. The CDR3 totals 15 residues. The germline V gene encodes CDR1 MNHEY and CDR2 SVGAGI. The CDR3 region has the DNA TGTGCCAGCAGTTACTCGGGAGGTGCTAACTATGGCTACACCTTC. Translation gives CASSYSGGANYGYTF.

J is TRBJ2-7 and V is TRBV6-5, with 12 bases fitting TRBD2. The germline V gene has CDR1 MNHEY and CDR2 SVGAGI. CDR3 length: 15 residues. The trim removed 3 bases at V and 7 bases at J, leaving 7 bases unmatched. The CDR3 sequence is CASSYTSGGPGEQYF. The DNA of the CDR3 is TGTGCCAGCAGTTATACTAGCGGGGGGCCTGGGGAGCAGTACTTC.

This clone was recorded once. V usage is TRBV30 and J usage is TRBJ1-2; D perhaps matches TRBD1 (6 bases). V was cut by 0 bases and J by 6 bases, with 14 bases left in between. This CDR3 region has 14 residues. CDR1 GTSNPN and CDR2 SVGIG come from the germline V gene (reference sequence). The DNA for the CDR3 is TGTGCCTGGAGTGTACACAGGGCCTCGGATGGCTACACCTTC. It encodes CAWSVHRASDGYTF.

This chain links TRBV15 with TRBJ1-2; no reliable D call. Germline-derived CDR1 and CDR2 are LNHNV and YYDKDF (reference sequence). This CDR3 has 16 residues. Trimming left V 6 bases short and J 11 bases short, with 28 bases between. The CDR3 here is CATRGDEIYRSEGYTF. In DNA, the CDR3 is TGTGCCACCAGGGGCGACGAGATCTATAGATCTGAGGGATACACCTTC.

V usage is TRBV9 and J usage is TRBJ2-3; D ambiguous. Trimming removed 4 bases from V and 6 bases from J, with 12 bases in between. Germline CDR1 is SGDLS and CDR2 is YYNGEE. The CDR3 has 13 amino acids. The CDR3 loop is CASSRVSSDTQYF. CDR3 nucleotide sequence: TGTGCCAGCAGCCGTGTGAGCTCGGATACGCAGTATTTT.

The chain uses TRBV5-6 and TRBJ1-1, with a weak D call TRBD1 (5 bases). In germline, CDR1 is SGHDT, CDR2 YYEEEE. The CDR3 spans 14 residues. V was trimmed by 2 bases and J by 6 bases, leaving 14 bases between them. CDR3 nucleotide sequence: TGTGCCAGCAGCTTCCCTGCTGGGGGGTCTGAAGCTTTCTTT. Translating gives CASSFPAGGSEAFF.

The chain is built from TRBV11-1 and TRBJ1-4, with D perhaps matching TRBD1 (6 bases). This CDR3 spans 16 amino acids. Trimming shortened V by 5 bases and J by 4 bases, and 17 bases separated the two germline ends. Germline V gene lookup returns CDR1 SGHAT and CDR2 FQDESV (reference sequence). The CDR3: CASSRTGWYGNEKLFF. DNA of the CDR3: TGTGCCAGCAGCCGTACAGGGTGGTATGGTAATGAAAAACTGTTTTTT.

V usage is TRBV7-9 and J usage is TRBJ2-3; D is ambiguous. V lost 1 base, J lost 2 bases, and 10 bases lay in between. Germline CDR1 and CDR2: SEHNR and FQNEAQ (reference sequence). The CDR3 totals 15 residues. The CDR3 sequence is CASSLDSYSTDTQYF. CDR3 nucleotide sequence: TGTGCCAGCAGCTTAGACAGTTACTCCACAGATACGCAGTATTTT.

Here the CDR3 reads CATLGQGVDQYNEQFF. Written as DNA, the CDR3 is TGTGCCACCCTTGGACAGGGCGTAGACCAATACAATGAGCAGTTCTTC. The J gene is TRBJ2-1, the V gene TRBV24-1; 8 bases line up with TRBD1. Per the germline V gene, CDR1 is KGHDR and CDR2 is SFDVKD. The ends lost 9 bases at V and 4 bases at J; junction bases unmatched: 13. There are 16 residues in the CDR3.

The V gene is TRBV6-1, the J gene TRBJ1-4; D may be TRBD1 (5 bases). Germline V gene data show CDR1 as MNHNS and CDR2 as SASEGT. The ends were cut back, 4 bases at V and 7 bases at J, with 19 bases in the middle. The CDR3 loop spans 16 amino acids. CDR3: CASSAQKAGFTEKLFF. The DNA of the CDR3 is TGTGCCAGCAGTGCCCAGAAGGCAGGGTTTACTGAAAAACTGTTTTTT.

The rearrangement joins TRBV27 to TRBJ1-6, with a tentative D call TRBD1 (6 bases). This CDR3 has 16 residues. Germline V CDR1 and CDR2: MNHEY, SMNVEV (reference sequence). Trimming removed 6 bases at V and 6 bases at J, with 18 bases between. CDR3 in amino acids: CASSFVLGQSNSPLHF. In DNA form, the CDR3 reads TGTGCCAGCAGCTTCGTCCTCGGACAGAGTAATTCACCCCTCCACTTT.

V usage is TRBV19 and J usage is TRBJ1-4; the match to TRBD1 covers 7 bases. With 6 bases clipped from V and 7 bases from J, the junction kept 8 bases outside the gene matches. The germline V gene encodes CDR1 LNHDA and CDR2 SQIVND (reference sequence). CDR3 size: 14 residues. CDR3 sequence: CASRMGQRREKLFF. The CDR3 nucleotides are TGTGCCAGTAGGATGGGACAGCGGCGTGAAAAACTGTTTTTT.

Only a few counts were recorded for this clone. V usage is TRBV7-9 and J usage is TRBJ1-2; D is perhaps TRBD1 (6 bases). The germline gives CDR1 SEHNR, CDR2 FQNEAQ (reference sequence). Trimming stripped 5 bases from V and 0 bases from J, with 13 bases between. The CDR3 has 15 amino acids. In nucleotides, the CDR3 is TGTGCCAGCAGCCGGACAGAACATCCTAACTATGGCTACACCTTC. This encodes CASSRTEHPNYGYTF.

This chain joins TRBV5-1 and TRBJ1-1, with 7 nucleotides matching TRBD1. With V trimmed by 0 bases and J by 5 bases, 4 bases remained unmatched. CDR1 SGHRS and CDR2 YFSETQ come from the germline V gene. The CDR3 extends over 14 amino acids. The CDR3 nucleotides are TGCGCCAGCAGCTTGGACAGGGGCCGGACTGAAGCTTTCTTT. This encodes CASSLDRGRTEAFF.